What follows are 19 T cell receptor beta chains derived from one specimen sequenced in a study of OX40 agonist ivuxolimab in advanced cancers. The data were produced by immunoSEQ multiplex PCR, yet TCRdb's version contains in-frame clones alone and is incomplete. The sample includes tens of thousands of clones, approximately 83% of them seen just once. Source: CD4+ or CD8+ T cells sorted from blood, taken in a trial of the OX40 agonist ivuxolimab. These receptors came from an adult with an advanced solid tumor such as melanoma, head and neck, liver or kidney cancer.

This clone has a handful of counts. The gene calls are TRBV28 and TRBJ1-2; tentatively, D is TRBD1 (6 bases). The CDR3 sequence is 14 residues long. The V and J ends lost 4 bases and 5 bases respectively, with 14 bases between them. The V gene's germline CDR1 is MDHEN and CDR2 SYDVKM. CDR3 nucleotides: TGTGCCAGCAGTTATACAGGGATGGGGTATGGCTACACCTTC. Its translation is CASSYTGMGYGYTF.

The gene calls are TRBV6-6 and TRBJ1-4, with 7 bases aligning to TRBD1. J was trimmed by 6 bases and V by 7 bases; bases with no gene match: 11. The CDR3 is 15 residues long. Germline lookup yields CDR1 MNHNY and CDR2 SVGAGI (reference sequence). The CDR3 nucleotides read TGTGCCAGCACCGAACGGGAGAGGGGGCATGAAAAACTGTTTTTT. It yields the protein CASTERERGHEKLFF.

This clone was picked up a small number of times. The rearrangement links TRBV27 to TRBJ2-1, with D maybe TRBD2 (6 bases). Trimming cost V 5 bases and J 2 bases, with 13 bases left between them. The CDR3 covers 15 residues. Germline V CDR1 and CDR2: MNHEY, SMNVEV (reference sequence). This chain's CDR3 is CASSIREAAYNEQFF. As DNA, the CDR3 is TGTGCCAGCAGTATAAGGGAGGCCGCCTACAATGAGCAGTTCTTC.

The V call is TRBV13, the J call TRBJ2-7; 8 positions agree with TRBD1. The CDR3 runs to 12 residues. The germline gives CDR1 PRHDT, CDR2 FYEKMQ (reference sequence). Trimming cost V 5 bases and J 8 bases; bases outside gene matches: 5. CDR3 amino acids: CASSPRQGQQYF. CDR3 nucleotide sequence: TGTGCCAGCAGCCCCCGACAGGGGCAGCAGTACTTC.

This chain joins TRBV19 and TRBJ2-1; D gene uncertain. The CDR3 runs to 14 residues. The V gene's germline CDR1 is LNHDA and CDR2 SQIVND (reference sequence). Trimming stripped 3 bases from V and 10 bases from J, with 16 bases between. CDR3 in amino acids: CASSIRALSVEQFF. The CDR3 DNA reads TGTGCCAGTAGTATCCGAGCTCTCTCGGTCGAGCAGTTCTTC.

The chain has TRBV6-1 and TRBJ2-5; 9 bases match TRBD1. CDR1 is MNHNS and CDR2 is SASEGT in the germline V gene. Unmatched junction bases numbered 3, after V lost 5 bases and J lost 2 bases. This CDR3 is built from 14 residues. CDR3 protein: CASSKQGAQETQYF. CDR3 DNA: TGTGCCAGCAGTAAACAGGGGGCGCAAGAGACCCAGTACTTC.

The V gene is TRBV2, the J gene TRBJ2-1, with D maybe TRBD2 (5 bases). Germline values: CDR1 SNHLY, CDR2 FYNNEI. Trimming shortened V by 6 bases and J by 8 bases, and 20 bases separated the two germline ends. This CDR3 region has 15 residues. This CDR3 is CASRTGLLPTDEQFF. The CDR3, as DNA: TGTGCCAGCAGAACCGGACTCCTCCCCACGGATGAGCAGTTCTTC.

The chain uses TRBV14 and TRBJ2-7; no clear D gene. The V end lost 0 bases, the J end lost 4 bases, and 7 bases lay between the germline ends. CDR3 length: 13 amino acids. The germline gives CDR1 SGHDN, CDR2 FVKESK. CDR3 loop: CASSQDLVYEQYF. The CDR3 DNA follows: TGTGCCAGCAGCCAAGATTTGGTATACGAGCAGTACTTC.

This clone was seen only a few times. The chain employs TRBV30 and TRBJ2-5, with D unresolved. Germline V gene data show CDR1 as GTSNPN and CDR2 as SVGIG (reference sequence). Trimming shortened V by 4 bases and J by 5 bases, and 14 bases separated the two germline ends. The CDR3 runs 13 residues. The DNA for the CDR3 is TGTGCCTGGAATCCTATGCGGTACGAGACCCAGTACTTC. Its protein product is CAWNPMRYETQYF.

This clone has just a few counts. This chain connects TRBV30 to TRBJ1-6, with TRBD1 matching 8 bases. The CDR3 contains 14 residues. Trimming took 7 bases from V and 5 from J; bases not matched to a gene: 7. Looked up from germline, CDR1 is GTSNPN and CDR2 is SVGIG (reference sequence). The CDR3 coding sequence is TGTGCCTCCCGAGGGACAGGCGATAATTCACCCCTCCACTTT. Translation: CASRGTGDNSPLHF. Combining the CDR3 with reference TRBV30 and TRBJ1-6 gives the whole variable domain SQTIHQWPATLVQPVGSPLSLECTVEGTSNPNLYWYRQAAGRGLQLLFYSVGIGQISSEVPQNLSASRPQDRQFILSSKKLLLSDSGFYLCASRGTGDNSPLHFGNGTRLTVT.

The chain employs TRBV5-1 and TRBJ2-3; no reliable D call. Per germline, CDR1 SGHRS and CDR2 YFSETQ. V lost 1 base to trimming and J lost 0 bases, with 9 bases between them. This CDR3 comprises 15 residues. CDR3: CASSLYPRSTDTQYF. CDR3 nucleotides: TGCGCCAGCAGCTTGTACCCGAGAAGCACAGATACGCAGTATTTT.

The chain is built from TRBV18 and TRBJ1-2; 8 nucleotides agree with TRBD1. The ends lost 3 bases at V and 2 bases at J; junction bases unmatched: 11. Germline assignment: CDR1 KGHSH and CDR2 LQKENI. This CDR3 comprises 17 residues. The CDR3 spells CASSPQTGGSSNYGYTF. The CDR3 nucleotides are TGTGCCAGCTCACCTCAAACAGGGGGAAGTTCCAACTATGGCTACACCTTC.

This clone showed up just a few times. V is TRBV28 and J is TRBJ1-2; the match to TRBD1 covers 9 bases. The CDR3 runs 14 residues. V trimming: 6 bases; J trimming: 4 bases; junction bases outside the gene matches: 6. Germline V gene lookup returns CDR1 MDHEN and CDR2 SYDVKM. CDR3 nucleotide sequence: TGTGCCAGCAGATTACCGACAGGGGGCTATGGCTACACCTTC. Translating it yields CASRLPTGGYGYTF.

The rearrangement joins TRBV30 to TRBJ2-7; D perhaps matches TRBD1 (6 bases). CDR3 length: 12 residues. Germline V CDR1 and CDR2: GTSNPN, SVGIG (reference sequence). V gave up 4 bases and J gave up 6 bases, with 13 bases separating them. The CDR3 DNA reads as TGTGCCTGGACTACAGGGTTCGGCGAGCAGTACTTC. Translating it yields CAWTTGFGEQYF. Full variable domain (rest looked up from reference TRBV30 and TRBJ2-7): SQTIHQWPATLVQPVGSPLSLECTVEGTSNPNLYWYRQAAGRGLQLLFYSVGIGQISSEVPQNLSASRPQDRQFILSSKKLLLSDSGFYLCAWTTGFGEQYFGPGTRLTVT.

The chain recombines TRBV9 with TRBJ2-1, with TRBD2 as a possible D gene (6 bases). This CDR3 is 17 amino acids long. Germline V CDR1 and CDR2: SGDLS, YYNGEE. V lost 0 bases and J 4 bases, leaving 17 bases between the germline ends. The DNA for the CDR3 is TGTGCCAGCAGCGTAGGGGAAAGGGGTGCGGGGTACAATGAGCAGTTCTTC. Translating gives CASSVGERGAGYNEQFF.

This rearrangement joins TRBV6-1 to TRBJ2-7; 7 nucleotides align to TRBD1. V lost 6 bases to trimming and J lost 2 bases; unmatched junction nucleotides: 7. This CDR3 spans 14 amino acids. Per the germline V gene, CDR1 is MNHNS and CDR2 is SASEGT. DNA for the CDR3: TGTGCCAGCAGGCTACAGGGGCCAACCTACGAGCAGTACTTC. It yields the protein CASRLQGPTYEQYF.

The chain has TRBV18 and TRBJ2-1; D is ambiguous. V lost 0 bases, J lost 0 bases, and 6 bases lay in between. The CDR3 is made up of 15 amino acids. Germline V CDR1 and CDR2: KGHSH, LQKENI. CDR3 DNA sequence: TGTGCCAGCTCACCACCGTGGGGCTCCTACAATGAGCAGTTCTTC. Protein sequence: CASSPPWGSYNEQFF.

The CDR3 here is CASSPSRQSTDTQYF. The CDR3 region has the DNA TGTGCCAGCTCACCATCCCGACAGAGCACAGATACGCAGTATTTT. The chain uses TRBV18 and TRBJ2-3; D possibly corresponds to TRBD1 (5 bases). Germline V CDR1 and CDR2: KGHSH, LQKENI. The V end was cut by 2 bases, the J end by 0 bases, with 9 bases between. The CDR3 runs to 15 residues.

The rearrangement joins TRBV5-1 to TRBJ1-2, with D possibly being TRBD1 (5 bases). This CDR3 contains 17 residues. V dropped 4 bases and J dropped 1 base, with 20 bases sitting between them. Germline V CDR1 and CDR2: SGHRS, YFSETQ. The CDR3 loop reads CASSPPGAQALNYGYTF. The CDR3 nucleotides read TGCGCCAGCAGCCCCCCCGGGGCCCAAGCTCTTAACTATGGCTACACCTTC.